This T cell receptor (beta chain) emerged from a study of OX40 agonist ivuxolimab in advanced cancers. Data came from immunoSEQ multiplex PCR; TCRdb stores just in-frame clones and leaves some out. The repertoire holds about 52,000 clones, 80% to 85% seen once, with under 15% in the top ten. In its sample, this clone was seen a few times. Its antigen is undetermined. Study-level points and caveats: Among the lowest peripheral clonal expansion occurred in 0.1-3.0 mg/kg partial responders.

V gave up 11 bases and J gave up 7 bases, with 18 bases separating them. Germline CDR1 is LNHDA and CDR2 is SQIVND (reference sequence). CDR3 length: 13 residues. This receptor was obtained from an adult with an advanced solid tumor such as melanoma, head and neck, liver or kidney cancer. The sequenced sample was CD4+ or CD8+ T cells sorted from blood, obtained in a trial of the OX40 agonist ivuxolimab. V usage is TRBV19 and J usage is TRBJ2-1; a possible D gene is TRBD1 (6 bases). Here the CDR3 reads CAVSRGGPNEQFF. DNA for the CDR3: TGTGCCGTCAGCAGAGGGGGTCCTAATGAGCAGTTCTTC.